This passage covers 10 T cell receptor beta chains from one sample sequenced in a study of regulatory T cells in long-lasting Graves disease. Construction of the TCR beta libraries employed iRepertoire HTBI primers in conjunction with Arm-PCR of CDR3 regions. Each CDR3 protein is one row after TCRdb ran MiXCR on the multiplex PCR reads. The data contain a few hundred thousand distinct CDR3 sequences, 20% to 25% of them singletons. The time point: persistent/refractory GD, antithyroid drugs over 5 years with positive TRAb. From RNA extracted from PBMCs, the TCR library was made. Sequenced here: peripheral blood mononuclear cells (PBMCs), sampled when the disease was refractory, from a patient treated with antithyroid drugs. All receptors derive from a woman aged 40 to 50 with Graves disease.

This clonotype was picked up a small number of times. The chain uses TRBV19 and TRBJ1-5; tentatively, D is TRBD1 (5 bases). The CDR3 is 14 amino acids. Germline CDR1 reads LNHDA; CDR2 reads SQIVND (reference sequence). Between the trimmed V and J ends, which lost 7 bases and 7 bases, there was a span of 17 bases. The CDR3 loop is CASNHRGVGQPQHF. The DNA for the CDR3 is TGTGCCAGTAATCACCGAGGGGTTGGGCAGCCCCAGCATTTT.

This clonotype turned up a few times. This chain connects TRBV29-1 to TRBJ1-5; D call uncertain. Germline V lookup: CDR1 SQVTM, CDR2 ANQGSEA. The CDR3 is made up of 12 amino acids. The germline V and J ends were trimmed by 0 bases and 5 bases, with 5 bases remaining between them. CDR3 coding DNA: TGCAGCGTTGAAGAGGCGGATCAGCCCCAGCATTTT. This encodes CSVEEADQPQHF.

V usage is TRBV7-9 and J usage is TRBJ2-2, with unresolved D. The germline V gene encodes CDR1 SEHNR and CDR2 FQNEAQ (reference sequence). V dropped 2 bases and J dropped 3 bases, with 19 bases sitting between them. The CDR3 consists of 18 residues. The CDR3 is CASSLKGGRSRYTGELFF. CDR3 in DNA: TGTGCCAGCAGCTTAAAGGGCGGCAGGAGTCGGTACACCGGGGAGCTGTTTTTT.

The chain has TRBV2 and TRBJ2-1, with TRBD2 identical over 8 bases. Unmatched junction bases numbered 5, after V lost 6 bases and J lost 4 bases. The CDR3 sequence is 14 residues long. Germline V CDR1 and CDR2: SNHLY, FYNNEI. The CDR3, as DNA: TGTGCCAGCAGGCTAGCGGGCCAATACAATGAGCAGTTCTTC. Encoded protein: CASRLAGQYNEQFF.

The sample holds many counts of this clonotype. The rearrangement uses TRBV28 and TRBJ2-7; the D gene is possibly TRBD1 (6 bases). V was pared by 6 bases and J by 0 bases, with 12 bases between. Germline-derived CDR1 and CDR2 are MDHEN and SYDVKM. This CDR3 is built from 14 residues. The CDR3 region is CASSEEGGSYEQYF. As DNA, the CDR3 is TGTGCCAGCAGCGAAGAAGGGGGCTCCTACGAGCAGTACTTC.

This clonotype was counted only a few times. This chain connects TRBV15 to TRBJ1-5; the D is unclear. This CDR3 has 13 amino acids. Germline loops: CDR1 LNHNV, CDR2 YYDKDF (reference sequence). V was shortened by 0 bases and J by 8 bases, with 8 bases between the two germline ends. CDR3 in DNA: TGTGCCACCAGCAGAGATCGGCCAGAGCCCCAGCATTTT. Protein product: CATSRDRPEPQHF.

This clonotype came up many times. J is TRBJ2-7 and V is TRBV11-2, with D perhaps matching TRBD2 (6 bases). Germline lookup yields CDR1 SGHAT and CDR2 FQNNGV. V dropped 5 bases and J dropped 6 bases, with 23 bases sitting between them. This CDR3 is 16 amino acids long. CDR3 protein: CASSPPRGTLVLEQYF. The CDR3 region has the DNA TGTGCCAGCAGCCCACCTCGGGGGACTCTGGTACTCGAGCAGTACTTC. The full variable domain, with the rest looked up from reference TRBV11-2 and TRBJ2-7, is EAGVAQSPRYKIIEKRQSVAFWCNPISGHATLYWYQQILGQGPKLLIQFQNNGVVDDSQLPKDRFSAERLKGVDSTLKIQPAKLEDSAVYLCASSPPRGTLVLEQYFGPGTRLTVT.

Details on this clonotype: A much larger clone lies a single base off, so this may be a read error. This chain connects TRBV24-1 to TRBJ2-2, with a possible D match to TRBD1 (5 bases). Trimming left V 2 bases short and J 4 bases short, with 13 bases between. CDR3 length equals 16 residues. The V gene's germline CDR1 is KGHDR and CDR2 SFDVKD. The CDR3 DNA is TGTGCCACCAGTGATTGGGCAGGGAAAACCACCGGGGAGCTGTTTTTT. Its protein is CATSDWAGKTTGELFF.

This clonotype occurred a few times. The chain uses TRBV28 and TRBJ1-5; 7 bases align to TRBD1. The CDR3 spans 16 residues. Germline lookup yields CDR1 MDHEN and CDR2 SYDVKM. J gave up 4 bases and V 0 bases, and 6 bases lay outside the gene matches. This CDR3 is CASSLWGRGLNQPQHF. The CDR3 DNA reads TGTGCCAGCAGTTTATGGGGCAGGGGGTTAAATCAGCCCCAGCATTTT. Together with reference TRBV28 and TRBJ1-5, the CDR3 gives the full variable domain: DVKVTQSSRYLVKRTGEKVFLECVQDMDHENMFWYRQDPGLGLRLIYFSYDVKMKEKGDIPEGYSVSREKKERFSLILESASTNQTSMYLCASSLWGRGLNQPQHFGDGTRLSIL.

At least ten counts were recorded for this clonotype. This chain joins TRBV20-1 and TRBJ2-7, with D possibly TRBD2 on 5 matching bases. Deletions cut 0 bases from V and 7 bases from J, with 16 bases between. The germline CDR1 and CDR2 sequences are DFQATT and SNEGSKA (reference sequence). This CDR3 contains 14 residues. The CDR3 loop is CSARDIGVAKEQYF. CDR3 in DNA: TGCAGTGCTAGAGATATTGGGGTAGCGAAAGAGCAGTACTTC.